The entry below describes one T cell receptor (beta chain). Antigen unknown. The data were produced by immunoSEQ multiplex PCR, yet TCRdb's version contains in-frame clones alone and is incomplete. The table has more than 20,000 clones, about four fifths seen once. The data originate from a study of somatic mutations in cytotoxic T cells in rheumatoid arthritis. Turning to the study itself: Patient blood (about 30 ml EDTA) was collected right after diagnosis, preceding any treatment. Sorting by flow gave nearly 100% purity for some V beta antibody-stained T-cell populations, including V beta1+ cells sequenced for TCRB.

The V segment lost 1 base and the J segment 2 bases; nucleotides outside the gene matches: 10. Germline CDR1 SGHVS, CDR2 FNYEAQ. The CDR3 extends over 17 amino acids. Study-level findings and limits: The antigen targets of the expanded CD8+ clones lacked identification. Age was associated with higher CD8+ clonality in rheumatoid arthritis patients, not in healthy controls.

The receptor comes from an adult with rheumatoid arthritis. The sequenced sample was CD8+ T cells sorted from blood. The chain combines TRBV7-6 with TRBJ1-1, with 7 bases that match TRBD1. The CDR3 coding sequence is TGTGCCAGCAGCTTAGGACCTACAGGGGTCGGCAACACTGAAGCTTTCTTT. This codes for CASSLGPTGVGNTEAFF.